What follows are 28 T cell receptor beta chains derived from one specimen sequenced in a study of shared clonotypes between healthy human individuals. Assay: immunoSEQ multiplex PCR; the TCRdb copy retains only in-frame clones and omits some. This repertoire shows 85,000 to 100,000 clones, almost 70% found once; its top ten account for roughly 52%. The sequenced sample was memory CD8+ T cells sorted from blood. Specified subset: CD45RO+ cells pooled with CCR7-negative TemRA cells. These receptors came from a man under 40 in good health.

The chain is built from TRBV29-1 and TRBJ2-7, with D tentatively TRBD1 (6 bases). The length of the CDR3 is 13 residues. CDR1 and CDR2 (germline): SQVTM, ANQGSEA. V lost 4 bases, J lost 3 bases, and 13 bases lay in between. The CDR3 region is CSVVSDRLYEQYF. For the CDR3, the DNA is TGCAGCGTTGTATCGGACAGACTCTACGAGCAGTACTTC.

Written as DNA, the CDR3 is TGTGCCAGCACCCGTACCTCTAGACAGGGCGCGAACACTGAAGCTTTCTTT. It encodes CASTRTSRQGANTEAFF. The genes are TRBV7-2 and TRBJ1-1; TRBD1 agrees at 7 bases. V lost 7 bases and J lost 1; bases outside the gene matches: 15. This CDR3 is 17 amino acids long. The germline V gene encodes CDR1 SGHTA and CDR2 FQGNSA.

This sequence joins TRBV5-5 and TRBJ1-1, with D unclear. The CDR3 is made up of 12 amino acids. Trimming removed 7 bases from V and 5 bases from J, with 12 bases in between. Germline CDR1 and CDR2: SGHKS and YYEKEE (reference sequence). This chain's CDR3 is CASGASRTEAFF. CDR3 sequence (DNA): TGTGCCAGCGGCGCTTCCCGGACTGAAGCTTTCTTT.

This clone has just a few counts. The chain recombines TRBV2 with TRBJ2-5; 7 nucleotides align to TRBD2. The CDR3 contains 13 residues. CDR1 SNHLY and CDR2 FYNNEI come from the germline V gene. The V and J ends lost 5 bases and 5 bases, in that order; junction bases with no gene match: 5. The CDR3 region has the DNA TGTGCCAGCAGTCGGGGGGACGGGGAGACCCAGTACTTC. Its translation: CASSRGDGETQYF.

The chain uses TRBV7-8 and TRBJ2-7; TRBD1 aligns across 9 bases. V gave up 6 bases and J gave up 3 bases; unmatched junction bases: 21. Germline values: CDR1 SGHVS, CDR2 FQNEAQ. The CDR3 consists of 19 residues. The CDR3 protein is CASSQSRGQGSLSDYEQYF. In nucleotides, the CDR3 is TGTGCCAGCAGTCAATCCCGGGGACAGGGATCATTGTCGGACTACGAGCAGTACTTC.

This clone was detected a few times. This specimen includes other DNA sequences encoding the same CDR3. The chain joins TRBV5-1 to TRBJ2-7; D is possibly TRBD2 (6 bases). The CDR3 extends over 14 amino acids. Germline-derived CDR1 and CDR2 are SGHRS and YFSETQ. Trimming took 0 bases from V and 4 from J, leaving 11 bases between them. The CDR3 here is CASSLGGGRYEQYF. CDR3 nucleotides: TGCGCCAGCAGCTTGGGGGGAGGCCGTTACGAGCAGTACTTC.

The table lists this clone with a count of one. The chain has TRBV7-2 and TRBJ2-7; the match to TRBD2 covers 10 bases. This CDR3 has 15 residues. V lost 1 base, J lost 2 bases, and 2 bases stayed unmatched. CDR1 and CDR2 from the germline V gene are SGHTA and FQGNSA. The CDR3 nucleotides read TGTGCCAGCAGCTTAGGACTAGCGGGTCCCTACGAGCAGTACTTC. It codes for CASSLGLAGPYEQYF.

This clone was counted at least ten times. In the same sample, other DNA sequences code for this CDR3. J is TRBJ2-3 and V is TRBV6-4, with 8 bases fitting TRBD2. The V and J ends lost 0 bases and 2 bases, in that order; junction bases with no gene match: 1. Germline loops: CDR1 MRHNA, CDR2 SNTAGT. The CDR3 runs 15 residues. CDR3 coding DNA: TGTGCCAGCAGTGACTCCGGGAGGGCCACAGATACGCAGTATTTT. Translation: CASSDSGRATDTQYF.

The chain links TRBV28 to TRBJ2-7; no definite D call. There are 11 residues in the CDR3. V was trimmed by 5 bases and J by 3 bases, leaving 5 bases between them. Germline assignment: CDR1 MDHEN and CDR2 SYDVKM. The chain's CDR3 is CASSKNYEQYF. In DNA form, the CDR3 reads TGTGCCAGCAGTAAGAACTACGAGCAGTACTTC.

CDR3 coding DNA: TGTGCCAGCAGCGCACTAGCGGGAGACCACAATGAGCAGTTCTTC. Amino acids: CASSALAGDHNEQFF. V gene TRBV6-1 combines with J gene TRBJ2-1, with 11 bases fitting TRBD2. This CDR3 spans 15 amino acids. Germline values: CDR1 MNHNS, CDR2 SASEGT. V shed 6 bases and J 5 bases; nucleotides not matched to a gene: 6.

Only one count was recorded for this clone. J is TRBJ2-7 and V is TRBV28, with a possible D match to TRBD2 (5 bases). CDR3 size: 12 residues. Germline CDR1 MDHEN, CDR2 SYDVKM. Trimming took 8 bases from V and 3 from J, leaving 11 bases between them. CDR3 sequence: CASGSENYEQYF. CDR3 DNA sequence: TGTGCCAGCGGTAGCGAGAACTACGAGCAGTACTTC.

This chain connects TRBV7-9 to TRBJ2-5; 8 bases fit TRBD2. The CDR3 is 15 amino acids. Germline V gene lookup returns CDR1 SEHNR and CDR2 FQNEAQ (reference sequence). With 0 bases clipped from V and 4 bases from J, the junction kept 4 bases outside the gene matches. The CDR3 is CASSLAKRGRETQYF. As DNA, the CDR3 is TGTGCCAGCAGCTTAGCAAAGCGGGGGAGAGAGACCCAGTACTTC.

The chain recombines TRBV10-3 with TRBJ2-3; 12 nucleotides agree with TRBD2. The CDR3 totals 19 residues. Unmatched junction bases numbered 16, after V lost 8 bases and J lost 1 base. Germline V gene lookup returns CDR1 ENHRY and CDR2 SYGVKD. The DNA of the CDR3 is TGTGCCATCGGGTCGGAGACTAGCGGGAGTGCGTCGGGCACAGATACGCAGTATTTT. Its translation: CAIGSETSGSASGTDTQYF.

The rearrangement links TRBV19 to TRBJ2-7; the match to TRBD1 covers 7 bases. Trimming cost V 3 bases and J 4 bases; bases outside gene matches: 9. CDR3 length equals 15 residues. Germline CDR1 is LNHDA and CDR2 is SQIVND (reference sequence). CDR3 in amino acids: CASSIHRGMKYEQYF. CDR3 nucleotides: TGTGCCAGTAGTATCCACAGGGGAATGAAATACGAGCAGTACTTC.

This chain links TRBV28 with TRBJ2-5; 7 bases agree with TRBD1. Per the germline V gene, CDR1 is MDHEN and CDR2 is SYDVKM. V shed 5 bases and J 3 bases; nucleotides not matched to a gene: 6. The CDR3 extends over 14 amino acids. CDR3 residues: CASSEGTAKETQYF. CDR3 DNA: TGTGCCAGCAGTGAGGGGACAGCAAAAGAGACCCAGTACTTC.

The V and J genes are TRBV2 and TRBJ2-2; D is uncertain. Germline V CDR1 and CDR2: SNHLY, FYNNEI. The ends were cut back, 8 bases at V and 5 bases at J, with 9 bases in the middle. This CDR3 comprises 12 residues. The DNA for the CDR3 is TGTGCCAGCCTCTATGCTACCGGGGAGCTGTTTTTT. It is translated as CASLYATGELFF.

The chain employs TRBV6-1 and TRBJ2-7; TRBD1 agrees at 7 bases. Germline CDR1 reads MNHNS; CDR2 reads SASEGT. Trimming removed 6 bases from V and 5 bases from J; junction bases left unmatched: 7. The CDR3 loop spans 13 amino acids. In DNA form, the CDR3 reads TGTGCCAGCAGGGGAGACAGGGTCCACGAGCAGTACTTC. Protein sequence: CASRGDRVHEQYF.

V and J are TRBV4-3 and TRBJ2-3; no firm D call. This CDR3 spans 16 amino acids. Trimming cost V 2 bases and J 0 bases, with 12 bases left between them. From germline, CDR1 is LGHNA and CDR2 YSLEER. CDR3 DNA sequence: TGCGCCAGCAGCCAATCTCCGGGCCCGAGCACAGATACGCAGTATTTT. Translated: CASSQSPGPSTDTQYF.

In DNA, the CDR3 is TGCGCCAGCAGCTTAGCCGGGACTAGCGGAGAGACCCAGTACTTC. Amino acids: CASSLAGTSGETQYF. The gene calls are TRBV5-1 and TRBJ2-5; 11 bases map to TRBD2. V lost 2 bases, J lost 4 bases, and 4 bases stayed unmatched. CDR3 size: 15 residues. Germline lookup yields CDR1 SGHRS and CDR2 YFSETQ.

The chain combines TRBV4-3 with TRBJ1-4; tentative D call: TRBD1 (6 bases). CDR1 is LGHNA and CDR2 is YSLEER in the germline V gene. This CDR3 spans 15 amino acids. V lost 4 bases to trimming and J lost 8 bases, with 17 bases between them. This CDR3 is CASSPQALQGEKLFF. CDR3 in DNA: TGCGCCAGCAGCCCCCAAGCCCTACAGGGCGAAAAACTGTTTTTT.

V gene TRBV4-3 combines with J gene TRBJ1-3, with a weak D call TRBD1 (5 bases). V lost 1 base and J lost 2, with 9 bases in between. The CDR3 runs 15 residues. Germline CDR1 is LGHNA and CDR2 is YSLEER. CDR3 residues: CASSQGWGAGNTIYF. The CDR3 DNA sequence: TGCGCCAGCAGCCAAGGTTGGGGGGCTGGAAACACCATATATTTT.

This clone was recorded only once. The chain has TRBV2 and TRBJ2-2; 7 bases line up with TRBD1. The V gene's germline CDR1 is SNHLY and CDR2 FYNNEI. The trim removed 2 bases at V and 7 bases at J, leaving 4 bases unmatched. The length of the CDR3 is 14 residues. Here the CDR3 DNA reads TGTGCCAGCAGTGAAAGAACAGGGGTCGGGGAGCTGTTTTTT. Its protein product is CASSERTGVGELFF.

The chain uses TRBV7-2 and TRBJ2-3; no clear D gene. Germline V lookup: CDR1 SGHTA, CDR2 FQGNSA. V lost 6 bases to trimming and J lost 2 bases, with 3 bases between them. This CDR3 comprises 11 residues. CDR3 nucleotide sequence: TGTGCCAGCAGTTCCACAGATACGCAGTATTTT. As protein: CASSSTDTQYF.

The chain links TRBV5-4 to TRBJ2-7; 7 bases align to TRBD2. CDR1 is SGHNT, CDR2 YYREEE, per germline (reference sequence). The ends lost 2 bases at V and 6 bases at J; junction bases unmatched: 8. The CDR3 has 14 residues. CDR3 residues: CASSFGLEGSEQYF. As DNA, the CDR3 is TGTGCCAGCAGCTTTGGACTAGAAGGAAGCGAGCAGTACTTC.

This clone appeared a single time. The chain joins TRBV29-1 to TRBJ2-3, with 9 bases identical to TRBD1. The CDR3 spans 15 residues. After removal of 7 bases from V and 4 bases from J, the junction contained 12 bases not matched to a gene. Germline lookup yields CDR1 SQVTM and CDR2 ANQGSEA. Here the CDR3 reads CSGRIPGQGPDTQYF. The CDR3 nucleotides read TGCAGCGGCCGGATACCGGGACAGGGTCCAGATACGCAGTATTTT.

At least ten counts were recorded for this clone. This sequence joins TRBV7-9 and TRBJ2-1, with 7 bases that match TRBD2. In germline, CDR1 is SEHNR, CDR2 FQNEAQ (reference sequence). This CDR3 has 14 amino acids. The ends lost 3 bases at V and 7 bases at J; junction bases unmatched: 6. CDR3 coding DNA: TGTGCCAGCAGCTTTGATGCGGGAGTAAATGAGCAGTTCTTC. The encoded protein is CASSFDAGVNEQFF.

This chain uses TRBV29-1 with TRBJ2-5; D might be TRBD1 (5 bases). The V gene lost 6 bases and the J gene lost 5 bases, with 16 bases spanning the gap. CDR3 length: 13 residues. Germline V gene data show CDR1 as SQVTM and CDR2 as ANQGSEA. CDR3 residues: CSVIKGLEETQYF. In DNA, the CDR3 is TGCAGCGTCATAAAGGGGCTGGAGGAGACCCAGTACTTC.

The chain couples TRBV11-3 to TRBJ1-2; no clear D gene. The germline V and J ends were trimmed by 3 bases and 4 bases, with 12 bases remaining between them. The CDR3 is 14 amino acids. Germline CDR1 is SGHNT and CDR2 is YENEEA. CDR3 DNA: TGTGCCAGCAGCTTTCTCGGAAAGACCTATGGCTACACCTTC. Its translation: CASSFLGKTYGYTF.